Listed below are T cell receptor beta chains from one sample, sequenced in a study of T cell repertoires in cytomegalovirus infection. TCRdb redid the calling of the reads with MiXCR, one entry per CDR3 protein. Of around 230,000 distinct CDR3 sequences detected, 5% to 8.5% appear once; the ten largest clones hold less than 7.5%. Material: PBMCs. The receptors originated from a human donor in good health (CMV status not recorded). Some clones in this sample may be carry-over from other donors' samples. Both conserved end residues are part of each CDR3. The D gene is left open where the match is weak. The size field is filled for only some rows; it gives once, few, many or a size class.

J gene: TRBJ2-3
V gene: TRBV6-1
D gene: TRBD1
clone size: many
CDR3 DNA: TGTGCCGTCGGGACAGGGGAATTGACAGATACGCAGTATTTT
CDR3 protein: CAVGTGELTDTQYF

J gene: TRBJ1-2
V gene: TRBV12-3/TRBV12-4
D gene: TRBD1
clone size: many
CDR3 DNA: TGTGCCAGCAGTTTGAGGGGGCTAGGGGATGGCTACACCTTC
CDR3 protein: CASSLRGLGDGYTF

J gene: TRBJ2-3
V gene: TRBV2
D gene: TRBD1
clone size: few
CDR3 DNA: TGTGCCAGCAGTGCCGGGACAGGGTTTCCAGATACGCAGTATTTT
CDR3 protein: CASSAGTGFPDTQYF

J gene: TRBJ2-5
V gene: TRBV29-1
D gene: -
clone size: many
CDR3 DNA: TGCAGCGCCGGGACTCCTTTTGGGGAAGAGACCCAGTACTTC
CDR3 protein: CSAGTPFGEETQYF

J gene: TRBJ1-2
V gene: TRBV7-2
D gene: -
clone size: many
CDR3 DNA: TGTGCCAGCAGCCGCCTGCTTCCGGGGGCGCGGGGCTACACCTTC
CDR3 protein: CASSRLLPGARGYTF

J gene: TRBJ1-1
V gene: TRBV7-2
D gene: -
clone size: many
CDR3 DNA: TGTGCCAGCAGCCGCCCGCTCTCTGGGGGCACTGAAGCTTTCTTT
CDR3 protein: CASSRPLSGGTEAFF

J gene: TRBJ2-2
V gene: TRBV5-5
D gene: -
clone size: many
CDR3 DNA: TGTGCCAGCAGCCGGGACACCGGGGAGCTGTTTTTT
CDR3 protein: CASSRDTGELFF

J gene: TRBJ1-2
V gene: TRBV28
D gene: -
clone size: many
CDR3 DNA: TGTGCCAGCACCGAAGGGGACCTAAGAAACTATGGCTACACCTTC
CDR3 protein: CASTEGDLRNYGYTF

J gene: TRBJ1-5
V gene: TRBV5-6
D gene: -
clone size: many
CDR3 DNA: TGTGCCAGCAGCCTGGCCAAACGTAGCAATCAGCCCCAGCATTTT
CDR3 protein: CASSLAKRSNQPQHF

J gene: TRBJ1-5
V gene: TRBV6-2/TRBV6-3
D gene: -
clone size: many
CDR3 DNA: TGTGCCAGCAGAGCTATTTACCGACGTTATAGCAATCAGCCCCAGCATTTT
CDR3 protein: CASRAIYRRYSNQPQHF

J gene: TRBJ2-3
V gene: TRBV6-2/TRBV6-3
D gene: -
clone size: many
CDR3 DNA: TGTGCCAGCAGTGACCAGTGGGGCACAGATACGCAGTATTTT
CDR3 protein: CASSDQWGTDTQYF

J gene: TRBJ1-6
V gene: TRBV7-2
D gene: -
clone size: many
CDR3 DNA: TGTGCCAGCAGCGTCTCTCCGGGAAGTAATTCACCCCTCCACTTT
CDR3 protein: CASSVSPGSNSPLHF

J gene: TRBJ1-6
V gene: TRBV5-1
D gene: -
clone size: many
CDR3 DNA: TGCGCCAGCAGCTCTCATCCGGAGGGGGGAACCGCACCCCTCCACTTT
CDR3 protein: CASSSHPEGGTAPLHF

J gene: TRBJ1-6
V gene: TRBV29-1
D gene: TRBD1
clone size: many
CDR3 DNA: TGCAGCGTGGCAGGGGGCGAAGGTAATTCACCCCTCCACTTT
CDR3 protein: CSVAGGEGNSPLHF

J gene: TRBJ2-3
V gene: TRBV7-2
D gene: TRBD1
clone size: many
CDR3 DNA: TGTGCCAGCAGCGGACAGGCCACCGATACGCAGTATTTT
CDR3 protein: CASSGQATDTQYF

J gene: TRBJ1-4
V gene: TRBV14
D gene: -
clone size: many
CDR3 DNA: TGTGCCAGCAGCTATAGGGGCCTGGCTAATGAAAAACTGTTTTTT
CDR3 protein: CASSYRGLANEKLFF

J gene: TRBJ1-1
V gene: TRBV7-9
D gene: -
clone size: many
CDR3 DNA: TGTGCCAGCAGCTTCCCTGCCCGACAGTCCACTGAAGCTTTCTTT
CDR3 protein: CASSFPARQSTEAFF

J gene: TRBJ2-7
V gene: TRBV6-5
D gene: -
clone size: many
CDR3 DNA: TGTGCCAGCAGTTACTCGGGGGCGCCCCAGGCCGAGCAGTACTTC
CDR3 protein: CASSYSGAPQAEQYF

J gene: TRBJ1-5
V gene: TRBV6-2/TRBV6-3
D gene: -
clone size: many
CDR3 DNA: TGTGCCAGCAGTTACGAACCTGCGAGAGGGCAGGATTCCAATCAGCCCCAGCATTTT
CDR3 protein: CASSYEPARGQDSNQPQHF

J gene: TRBJ1-2
V gene: TRBV5-1
D gene: -
clone size: many
CDR3 DNA: TGCGCCAGCAGCACGGGGACCTTTATAAATGGCTACACCTTC
CDR3 protein: CASSTGTFINGYTF

J gene: TRBJ2-6
V gene: TRBV27
D gene: TRBD1
clone size: many
CDR3 DNA: TGTGCCAGCAGTTTATTGTGGACAGGGGGACGTGGGGCCAACGTCCTGACTTTC
CDR3 protein: CASSLLWTGGRGANVLTF

J gene: TRBJ2-7
V gene: TRBV20-1
D gene: TRBD2
clone size: -
CDR3 DNA: TGCAGTGCTAGAGATTCGGGGGGACGCTCCTACGAGCAGTACTTC
CDR3 protein: CSARDSGGRSYEQYF

J gene: TRBJ1-4
V gene: TRBV20-1
D gene: -
clone size: many
CDR3 DNA: TGCAGTGCTAGAGGTCCAGCTGCAACTAATGAAAAACTGTTTTTT
CDR3 protein: CSARGPAATNEKLFF

J gene: TRBJ1-5
V gene: TRBV6-2/TRBV6-3
D gene: -
clone size: many
CDR3 DNA: TGTGCCAGCAGTTACTCGGAGGGAGGGCCCCAGCATTTT
CDR3 protein: CASSYSEGGPQHF

J gene: TRBJ1-1
V gene: TRBV29-1
D gene: -
clone size: -
CDR3 DNA: TGCAGCGTTCCTACAGCTAGGACTGAAGCTTTCTTT
CDR3 protein: CSVPTARTEAFF

J gene: TRBJ1-3
V gene: TRBV20-1
D gene: -
clone size: many
CDR3 DNA: TGCAGTGCAGTTGGGAGCCTCTCTGGAAACACCATATATTTT
CDR3 protein: CSAVGSLSGNTIYF

J gene: TRBJ2-1
V gene: TRBV7-6
D gene: TRBD1
clone size: many
CDR3 DNA: TGTGCCAGCAGCTTAGAATGGACAGGGCCCTACAATGAGCAGTTCTTC
CDR3 protein: CASSLEWTGPYNEQFF

J gene: TRBJ1-1
V gene: TRBV12-3/TRBV12-4
D gene: -
clone size: many
CDR3 DNA: TGTGCCAGCAGCCCAGACGCAGGGAGGGCTGAAGCTTTCTTT
CDR3 protein: CASSPDAGRAEAFF

J gene: TRBJ1-1
V gene: TRBV7-8
D gene: -
clone size: many
CDR3 DNA: TGTGCCAGCAGCTTAGCCACTGAAGCTTTCTTT
CDR3 protein: CASSLATEAFF

J gene: TRBJ1-1
V gene: TRBV10-3
D gene: TRBD1
clone size: -
CDR3 DNA: TGTGCCACGCGGACAGGGAACACTGAAGCTTTCTTT
CDR3 protein: CATRTGNTEAFF

J gene: TRBJ1-2
V gene: TRBV7-2
D gene: TRBD1
clone size: many
CDR3 DNA: TGTGCCAGCAGCGAAACAGGGGCCGCTAACTATGGCTACACCTTC
CDR3 protein: CASSETGAANYGYTF

J gene: TRBJ2-3
V gene: TRBV27
D gene: TRBD2
clone size: many
CDR3 DNA: TGTGCCAGCAGTTCCCCCTCTTTAGCGGGACCTTTTGTCGATACGCAGTATTTT
CDR3 protein: CASSSPSLAGPFVDTQYF

J gene: TRBJ2-5
V gene: TRBV6-1
D gene: -
clone size: many
CDR3 DNA: TGTGCCGTCGGCGGAACCCAGTACTTC
CDR3 protein: CAVGGTQYF

J gene: TRBJ1-1
V gene: TRBV28
D gene: -
clone size: -
CDR3 DNA: TGTGCCAGCATAGATGGGGGGGCGCGTAACACTGAAGCTTTCTTT
CDR3 protein: CASIDGGARNTEAFF

J gene: TRBJ2-6
V gene: TRBV25-1
D gene: TRBD1
clone size: many
CDR3 DNA: TGTGCCAGCAGTGACTTCTCCGGGACAGGGAGTTCCGGGGCCAACGTCCTGACTTTC
CDR3 protein: CASSDFSGTGSSGANVLTF